This TCR beta chain was sequenced in a study of blood T cell repertoires in COVID-19. Study-wide background: T cells, B-cell-depleted T cells, or PBMCs supplied cDNA or gDNA.

Participants were aged about 18 to 90 years from about two dozen US areas. Symptom resolution, clearance, or two negative PCRs marked donors in Cohort 3 as recovered. The CDR3 covers 16 residues. Study processing details: Estimation of nucleated cell counts was performed using reference gene primer amplification. Data came from immunoSEQ multiplex PCR; TCRdb stores just in-frame clones and leaves some out. Clonal size and the V and J genes are those of that table, whereas D and trimming came from the DNA. The top ten clones hold 4% to 6% of a sample with 320,000 or so clones, about nine tenths of them seen once.

The source is a man aged 55 to 70 who had recovered from COVID-19. Sequenced input: PBMCs or T cells enriched from blood (not recorded which). The V gene is TRBV21-1, the J gene TRBJ2-7; whether TRBD1, the table's D call, matches the DNA was not checked. TRBV21-1 constitutes a pseudogene. Here the CDR3 reads CASSAYPRQGPYEQYF. The CDR3 region has the DNA TGTGCCAGCAGCGCATACCCTAGGCAGGGGCCCTACGAGCAGTACTTC.